This T cell receptor beta chain appears in the sequencing data of a study of blood T cell repertoires in COVID-19. Assay used: immunoSEQ multiplex PCR; TCRdb lists only in-frame clones, some missing. The sample lists about 210,000 clones, 84% seen once, with over 2% in the top ten. The CDR3 totals 15 residues. V shed 4 bases and J 2 bases; nucleotides not matched to a gene: 7. Germline CDR1 reads SGHNT; CDR2 reads YYREEE (reference sequence). Input material: peripheral blood. The source of this sequence is a man aged 40-50 years who had recovered from COVID-19. J is TRBJ2-5 and V is TRBV5-4, with 8 bases fitting TRBD1. CDR3 amino acids: CASSARTGSQETQYF. Written as DNA, the CDR3 is TGTGCCAGCAGCGCTAGGACAGGGTCACAAGAGACCCAGTACTTC.